A selection of T cell receptor beta chains follows, all from one sample in a study of T cell responses to AZD1222 COVID-19 vaccine. The protocol was immunoSEQ multiplex PCR, while the TCRdb copy is restricted to in-frame clones and leaves out a portion. This sample has under 150,000 clones; about 93% occur once, and the top ten carry about 5%. Here the sequenced sample was peripheral blood, taken on day 0 of AZD1222 vaccination. The receptors come from an adult in good health. Each CDR3 is given with its conserved first and last residue. A D gene is named only where the DNA matches it firmly. For some rows the clone size is stated as once, few or many, or as a class when expanded; others skip it.

abundance | j_gene | d_gene | v_gene | CDR3nt | CDR3aa
NA | TRBJ1-2 | TRBD1 | TRBV5-8 | TGTGCCAGCAGCCCCGGGACAGGGCAGAACTATGGCTACACCTTC | CASSPGTGQNYGYTF
NA | TRBJ1-2 | TRBD1 | TRBV20-1 | TGCAGTGCTATTGACCGGGGACAGGGATATGGCTACACCTTC | CSAIDRGQGYGYTF
NA | TRBJ2-7 | NA | TRBV7-2 | TGTGCCAGCAGCTTACGGTTTGATAGTTACGAGCAGTACTTC | CASSLRFDSYEQYF
NA | TRBJ2-2 | TRBD2 | TRBV6-6 | TGTGCCAGCAGTTTTCTTAGCGGGGGGTCTTCCGGGGAGCTGTTTTTT | CASSFLSGGSSGELFF
NA | TRBJ1-2 | TRBD1 | TRBV10-3 | TGTGCCATCCCCCGGGACAGGGATAACTATGGCTACACCTTC | CAIPRDRDNYGYTF
NA | TRBJ2-7 | NA | TRBV5-4 | TGTGCCAGCAGCATACAGGGTTCCTACGAGCAGTACTTC | CASSIQGSYEQYF
NA | TRBJ1-1 | TRBD1 | TRBV27 | TGTGCCAGCAGTTACCGCAGGGGGTTCGGAGTGGCTGAAGCTTTCTTT | CASSYRRGFGVAEAFF
NA | TRBJ2-7 | TRBD2 | TRBV3-1/TRBV3-2 | TGTGCCAGCAGCCAGGGTATGGTAGCGGGCTACGAGCAGTACTTC | CASSQGMVAGYEQYF
NA | TRBJ1-1 | TRBD1 | TRBV5-1 | TGCGCCAGCGGTTCTGGACAGGTGTATACTGAAGCTTTCTTT | CASGSGQVYTEAFF
NA | TRBJ2-3 | NA | TRBV7-9 | TGTGCCAGCAGCAACAATCCAGGCAGGGGGGATGCAGATACGCAGTATTTT | CASSNNPGRGDADTQYF
NA | TRBJ2-1 | TRBD2 | TRBV6-2/TRBV6-3 | TGTGCCAGTAGACCTAGCGGCTCCTACAATGAGCAGTTCTTC | CASRPSGSYNEQFF
NA | TRBJ1-5 | NA | TRBV6-2/TRBV6-3 | TGTGCCAGCAGTCAAGGGAGGAGGCAGCCCCAGCATTTT | CASSQGRRQPQHF
once | TRBJ1-2 | TRBD1 | TRBV12-3/TRBV12-4 | TGTGCCAGCAGTTTCACAGGGGCCGGTGGCTACACCTTC | CASSFTGAGGYTF
NA | TRBJ2-1 | TRBD2 | TRBV29-1 | TGCAGCGCGGCAACTAGCGGGGCAATCAATGAGCAGTTCTTC | CSAATSGAINEQFF
once | TRBJ1-2 | TRBD1 | TRBV7-9 | TGTGCCAGCAGCGAAACCGGGACAGCGAAGGGCTACACCTTC | CASSETGTAKGYTF
NA | TRBJ1-2 | TRBD1 | TRBV7-8 | TGTGCCAGCAGCCAATCCCGTTCAAACCTAAACACAGGGGGATCTTATGGCTACACCTTC | CASSQSRSNLNTGGSYGYTF
NA | TRBJ2-2 | NA | TRBV7-3 | TGTGCCAGCAGCTTAACGTGGGCCGGGGAGCTGTTTTTT | CASSLTWAGELFF
NA | TRBJ1-1 | NA | TRBV6-5 | TGTGCCAGCAGATACAGGGTGACTGAAGCTTTCTTT | CASRYRVTEAFF